What follows describes a single T cell receptor (beta chain). The antigen is unknown. This sample stems from a study of cytomegalovirus exposure and HLA in healthy donors. The PCR had 60 Vbeta and 13 Jbeta primers. Assay: immunoSEQ multiplex PCR; the TCRdb copy retains only in-frame clones and omits some. The data contain some 54,000 clones, 65% to 85% of them singletons. Study results and caveats: Certain indistinguishable V segments, among them TRBV6-2 and TRBV6-3, were excluded. Most TCR sequences proved rare, with some public TCRs found in many donors. Listed as cytomegalovirus-associated were over 150 TCR beta chains.

This CDR3 is 15 amino acids long. Germline V CDR1 and CDR2: MNHEY, SMNVEV (reference sequence). Trimming pared 1 base from V and 5 bases from J, leaving 9 bases between. The rearrangement joins TRBV27 to TRBJ1-6; maybe TRBD1 (5 bases). This sequence was found in a male donor in good health and CMV-seronegative. Sequencing used PBMCs. The CDR3 loop reads CASSLWGGDNSPLHF. In DNA, the CDR3 is TGTGCCAGCAGTTTATGGGGGGGTGATAATTCACCCCTCCACTTT.